The rows below give T cell receptor beta chains drawn from one sample of a study of blood T cells in healthy people across ages. From the 5' RACE reads, TCRdb called clonotypes with MiXCR, one entry per CDR3 protein. This sample has around 1,900,000 distinct CDR3 sequences, with more than 35% found just once. The source material was blood. The receptors derive from a human donor in good health. CDR3s include the opening cysteine and the closing phenylalanine or tryptophan. Each record gives: CDR3 length, J gene, clone size, V gene, D gene, CDR3 protein, CDR3 DNA. A D gene is named only where the DNA matches it firmly. Clone size is given for some rows only: seen once, a few or many times, or a class if the clone is expanded.

17	TRBJ2-1	NA	TRBV7-3	NA	CASSLTTGTGSYNEQFF	TGTGCCAGCAGCTTAACCACAGGGACGGGCTCCTACAATGAGCAGTTCTTC
14	TRBJ2-1	NA	TRBV7-2	TRBD2	CASSFRGTSGEQFF	TGTGCCAGCAGCTTTCGGGGGACTAGCGGGGAGCAGTTCTTC
15	TRBJ2-3	NA	TRBV4-3	NA	CASSQFIRGTDTQYF	TGCGCCAGCAGCCAATTCATCCGAGGAACAGATACGCAGTATTTT
15	TRBJ2-3	NA	TRBV10-3	TRBD1	CAISEWGQGTDTQYF	TGTGCCATCAGTGAATGGGGACAGGGCACAGATACGCAGTATTTT
15	TRBJ1-1	few	TRBV7-8	TRBD1	CASSPGQGLNTEAFF	TGTGCCAGCAGCCCTGGACAGGGATTGAACACTGAAGCTTTCTTT
17	TRBJ2-2	few	TRBV6-2/TRBV6-3	TRBD2	CASSYMGLAGPTGELFF	TGTGCCAGCAGTTATATGGGACTAGCGGGGCCCACCGGGGAGCTGTTTTTT
14	TRBJ2-1	NA	TRBV20-1	TRBD2	CSASSGGDYNEQFF	TGCAGTGCTAGTAGCGGGGGAGATTACAATGAGCAGTTCTTC
12	TRBJ2-3	NA	TRBV6-5	NA	CASSYPSSTQYF	TGTGCCAGCAGTTACCCCTCCAGCACGCAGTATTTT
13	TRBJ1-1	NA	TRBV5-4	NA	CASRYMIGTEAFF	TGTGCCAGCAGGTACATGATCGGCACTGAAGCTTTCTTT
14	TRBJ2-3	NA	TRBV19	NA	CASRRGTYTDTQYF	TGTGCCAGTAGAAGAGGGACCTACACAGATACGCAGTATTTT
13	TRBJ1-1	NA	TRBV2	NA	CASSDDGNTEAFF	TGTGCCAGCAGTGACGATGGGAACACTGAAGCTTTCTTT
12	TRBJ2-4	few	TRBV7-9	NA	CASSLPTGIQYF	TGTGCCAGCAGCTTACCCACCGGGATTCAGTACTTC
17	TRBJ2-1	NA	TRBV6-5	TRBD2	CASSYSIGTLADNEQFF	TGTGCCAGCAGTTACTCGATCGGCACACTAGCGGACAATGAGCAGTTCTTC